The rows below give T cell receptor beta chains drawn from one sample of a study of T cell responses to AZD1222 COVID-19 vaccine. Clones were sequenced by immunoSEQ multiplex PCR, and TCRdb holds only the in-frame ones, with some missing. The sample has 150,000 to 180,000 clones; roughly nine tenths are singletons. Sequencing was performed on peripheral blood, taken on day 0 of MenACWY control vaccination. The receptors stem from an adult in good health. CDR3s include the opening cysteine and the closing phenylalanine or tryptophan. The D gene is left open where the match is weak. Only part of the rows carry a size: once, few, many, or a class if the clone is expanded.

size,D,V,J,CDR3,DNA
few,NA,TRBV7-9,TRBJ1-2,CASSLGSGVYGYTF,TGTGCCAGCAGCTTAGGATCAGGGGTCTATGGCTACACCTTC
NA,NA,TRBV3-1/TRBV3-2,TRBJ1-2,CASSHWGAEAYGYTF,TGTGCCAGCAGCCATTGGGGGGCAGAAGCGTATGGCTACACCTTC
NA,NA,TRBV11-2,TRBJ2-3,CASSSPVGTDTQYF,TGTGCCAGCAGCTCCCCCGTGGGCACAGATACGCAGTATTTT
NA,NA,TRBV6-5,TRBJ1-1,CASSLYLTGNTEAFF,TGTGCCAGCAGTCTCTATTTGACAGGGAACACTGAAGCTTTCTTT
NA,NA,TRBV20-1,TRBJ1-2,CSARLLGYYTF,TGCAGTGCTAGACTCTTGGGGTACTACACCTTC
NA,TRBD2,TRBV5-4,TRBJ2-1,CASSSRSSGSYNEQFF,TGTGCCAGCAGCTCTCGATCTAGCGGGAGTTACAATGAGCAGTTCTTC
NA,TRBD2,TRBV7-2,TRBJ2-7,CASSLLAGGKAGVEQYF,TGTGCCAGCAGCCTATTAGCGGGAGGGAAAGCTGGGGTCGAGCAGTACTTC
few,TRBD2,TRBV28,TRBJ2-5,CASSGTSGGNNQETQYF,TGTGCCAGCAGTGGGACTAGCGGGGGGAATAACCAAGAGACCCAGTACTTC
NA,NA,TRBV4-2,TRBJ2-3,CASSQESPSTDTQYF,TGTGCCAGCAGCCAAGAATCACCCAGCACAGATACGCAGTATTTT
NA,NA,TRBV18,TRBJ1-1,CASSPQRDTEAFF,TGTGCCAGCTCACCACAGAGGGACACTGAAGCTTTCTTT
NA,TRBD2,TRBV20-1,TRBJ2-7,CSASPPGGRAYEQYF,TGCAGTGCTAGTCCCCCGGGCGGGAGGGCCTACGAGCAGTACTTC
NA,NA,TRBV7-8,TRBJ1-5,CASSLGKENQPQHF,TGTGCCAGCAGCTTAGGGAAAGAGAATCAGCCCCAGCATTTT
NA,TRBD1,TRBV19,TRBJ1-4,CASSIDRGNEKLFF,TGTGCCAGTAGTATCGACAGGGGTAATGAAAAACTGTTTTTT
NA,NA,TRBV5-6,TRBJ2-7,CASSLKQLSSYEQYF,TGTGCCAGCAGCTTAAAACAGTTGAGCTCCTACGAGCAGTACTTC
NA,NA,TRBV3-1/TRBV3-2,TRBJ2-6,CASSRAGGGGANVLTF,TGTGCCAGCAGCCGCGCCGGGGGCGGAGGGGCCAACGTCCTGACTTTC
NA,TRBD2,TRBV7-9,TRBJ2-5,CASSWTSGAETQYF,TGTGCCAGCAGTTGGACTAGCGGCGCAGAGACCCAGTACTTC
NA,NA,TRBV6-1,TRBJ1-5,CASSDWVNQPQHF,TGTGCCAGCAGTGATTGGGTTAATCAGCCCCAGCATTTT
NA,NA,TRBV7-6,TRBJ1-5,CASPSRPRVCQPQHF,TGTGCCAGCCCTAGTCGCCCCAGGGTTTGCCAGCCCCAGCATTTT
NA,NA,TRBV14,TRBJ1-2,CASSPPGPSFGYGYTF,TGTGCCAGCAGCCCCCCGGGACCCAGTTTTGGCTATGGCTACACCTTC
NA,NA,TRBV24-1,TRBJ2-1,CATSDFVGGEQFF,TGTGCCACCAGTGATTTTGTTGGGGGTGAGCAGTTCTTC
NA,NA,TRBV3-1/TRBV3-2,TRBJ1-2,CASSQGTGIYYGYTF,TGTGCCAGCAGCCAAGGTACCGGGATTTACTATGGCTACACCTTC
NA,TRBD1,TRBV19,TRBJ2-7,CASSIEGTGAHEQYF,TGTGCCAGTAGTATAGAGGGGACAGGGGCGCACGAGCAGTACTTC
NA,NA,TRBV5-1,TRBJ2-7,CASSLETGVYEQYF,TGCGCCAGCAGCTTGGAGACGGGAGTCTACGAGCAGTACTTC
NA,TRBD2,TRBV28,TRBJ2-5,CASSGTSLETQYF,TGTGCCAGCAGTGGGACTAGTTTGGAGACCCAGTACTTC
NA,TRBD1,TRBV15,TRBJ1-5,CATSRDGQGRDQPQHF,TGTGCCACCAGCAGAGATGGACAGGGAAGAGATCAGCCCCAGCATTTT
NA,NA,TRBV28,TRBJ2-2,CAALSDGNTGELFF,TGTGCCGCCCTTTCGGATGGGAACACCGGGGAGCTGTTTTTT
NA,NA,TRBV5-1,TRBJ2-3,CASSLPSVDTQYF,TGCGCCAGCAGCTTGCCTAGCGTAGATACGCAGTATTTT
NA,TRBD1,TRBV3-1/TRBV3-2,TRBJ1-3,CASSQGQGIWGGNTIYF,TGTGCCAGCAGCCAGGGACAGGGGATCTGGGGAGGAAACACCATATATTTT
NA,NA,TRBV9,TRBJ2-7,CASSVAGTGNEQYF,TGTGCCAGCAGCGTAGCTGGGACCGGCAACGAGCAGTACTTC
NA,TRBD2,TRBV18,TRBJ2-5,CASSHRLAAYQETQYF,TGTGCCAGCTCACACCGACTAGCGGCGTACCAAGAGACCCAGTACTTC
NA,NA,TRBV4-1,TRBJ2-7,CASSQDEAGPRSHLSYEQYF,TGCGCCAGCAGCCAAGATGAGGCAGGACCCCGGTCCCACCTGTCCTACGAGCAGTACTTC
NA,NA,TRBV18,TRBJ2-5,CASSPRGLAETQYF,TGTGCCAGCTCACCACGAGGGCTAGCGGAGACCCAGTACTTC
few,NA,TRBV7-9,TRBJ2-7,CASRPGNRVDEQYF,TGTGCCAGCAGACCCGGAAACAGGGTGGACGAGCAGTACTTC
NA,NA,TRBV24-1,TRBJ2-5,CATSDPAGTKETQYF,TGTGCCACCAGTGATCCCGCCGGGACAAAAGAGACCCAGTACTTC
NA,NA,TRBV21-1,TRBJ1-6,CASSKGNANSPLHF,TGTGCCAGCAGCAAGGGAAACGCTAATTCACCCCTCCACTTT
NA,NA,TRBV7-2,TRBJ1-2,CASSYGPTSEGGYTF,TGTGCCAGCAGCTATGGGCCAACCTCAGAGGGTGGCTACACCTTC
once,NA,TRBV9,TRBJ1-2,CASSVAGRSYGYTF,TGTGCCAGCAGCGTAGCAGGACGGAGCTATGGCTACACCTTC
few,NA,TRBV7-2,TRBJ1-1,CASSLWDTNTEAFF,TGTGCCAGCAGCTTATGGGACACCAACACTGAAGCTTTCTTT
NA,NA,TRBV12-3/TRBV12-4,TRBJ1-1,CASSFGVTEAFF,TGTGCCAGCAGTTTCGGGGTAACCGAAGCTTTCTTT
NA,NA,TRBV5-1,TRBJ1-1,CASSSDLNVQTEAFF,TGCGCCAGCAGCTCCGATCTTAATGTACAGACTGAAGCTTTCTTT
NA,TRBD1,TRBV7-6,TRBJ1-5,CASSPAWGQNNQPQHF,TGTGCCAGCAGCCCCGCCTGGGGACAGAACAATCAGCCCCAGCATTTT
NA,NA,TRBV10-2,TRBJ1-2,CASSDFYGYTF,TGCGCCAGCAGTGATTTTTATGGCTACACCTTC
NA,TRBD2,TRBV7-2,TRBJ2-1,CASSPTPGLAGGVGIF,TGTGCCAGCAGCCCAACACCGGGACTAGCGGGGGGGGTTGGGATCTTC
NA,NA,TRBV6-5,TRBJ1-2,CASSPNVQGRNGYTF,TGTGCCAGCAGTCCCAATGTCCAGGGTAGAAATGGCTACACCTTC
few,NA,TRBV5-1,TRBJ2-5,CASSFSGDSQETQYF,TGCGCCAGCAGCTTTAGCGGGGACAGCCAAGAGACCCAGTACTTC